Listed below are T cell receptor beta chains from one sample, sequenced in a study of technical replicates of blood from several donors. Data came from immunoSEQ multiplex PCR; TCRdb stores just in-frame clones and leaves some out. This sample has almost 70,000 clones, with approximately 90% found just once. The sample was T cells isolated from PBMCs. These receptor sequences come from a human donor in good health. CDR3s include the opening cysteine and the closing phenylalanine or tryptophan. D genes are given only for firm matches. Clone size is stated in some rows and not others, as once, few, many or a class when expanded.

J gene | V gene | D gene | clone size | CDR3 DNA | CDR3 protein
TRBJ1-4 | TRBV11-2 | . | . | TGTGCCAGCAGCTTAGCGGGGCAGGGGAATGAAAAACTGTTTTTT | CASSLAGQGNEKLFF
TRBJ2-2 | TRBV7-9 | . | . | TGTGCCAGCAGCGCCGGGGTAGAAGGGCTATTTTTT | CASSAGVEGLFF
TRBJ1-2 | TRBV7-3 | . | . | TGTGCCAGCAGCCCCCTGGCAGGGATTGGCTATGGCTACACCTTC | CASSPLAGIGYGYTF
TRBJ1-2 | TRBV7-9 | TRBD1 | . | TGTGCCAGCAGCCCCCTAGACAGGGTAGTTGGCTACACCTTC | CASSPLDRVVGYTF
TRBJ1-1 | TRBV5-1 | TRBD1 | . | TGCGCCAGCAGCTTGGTACAGGGGAAGAACACTGAAGCTTTCTTT | CASSLVQGKNTEAFF
TRBJ2-5 | TRBV6-5 | TRBD2 | . | TGTGCCAGCAGTTACTTTCCCGCGGGAGGTGAGACCCAGTACTTC | CASSYFPAGGETQYF
TRBJ1-1 | TRBV2 | . | few | TGTGCCAGCAGTGATAATGAGTACACTGAAGCTTTCTTT | CASSDNEYTEAFF
TRBJ2-5 | TRBV7-2 | TRBD2 | . | TGTGCCAGCAGCTCAGGACTAGCTGGCCAAGAGACCCAGTACTTC | CASSSGLAGQETQYF
TRBJ1-2 | TRBV9 | . | . | TGTGCCAGCAGCGGCCTAATAGACTATGGCTACACCTTC | CASSGLIDYGYTF
TRBJ2-7 | TRBV5-1 | TRBD1 | . | TGCGCCAGCAGCTTGGATCCACCGGGACAGGGGACCGCCGAGCAGTACTTC | CASSLDPPGQGTAEQYF
TRBJ2-7 | TRBV29-1 | . | . | TGCAGCGTTGGAGGTGGGAGCTCCTACGAGCAGTACTTC | CSVGGGSSYEQYF
TRBJ2-7 | TRBV7-9 | TRBD1 | . | TGTGCCAGCAGCGGGGGACAGGTCTCCTACGAGCAGTACTTC | CASSGGQVSYEQYF
TRBJ2-5 | TRBV4-2 | TRBD2 | . | TGTGCCAGTAGCGGGAGGTCCATCCAAGAGACCCAGTACTTC | CASSGRSIQETQYF
TRBJ1-1 | TRBV6-1 | . | . | TGTGCCAGCAGCCCCTGGGAGCAGGATCAAGCTTTCTTT | CASSPWEQDQAFF
TRBJ2-3 | TRBV7-3 | . | . | TGTGCCAGCAGCTCCGGCCAGACGCGGGATACGCAGTATTTT | CASSSGQTRDTQYF
TRBJ2-7 | TRBV27 | . | . | TGTGCCAGCAGTCCGGGAGGACAGCTCTCCGAGCAGTACTTC | CASSPGGQLSEQYF
TRBJ2-7 | TRBV7-3 | . | . | TGTGCCAGCAGCTTAAACGAGGGTCTGGAGCAGTACTTC | CASSLNEGLEQYF
TRBJ2-3 | TRBV2 | TRBD2 | . | TGTGCCAGCCAAGGACTAGCGGGGACGGATACGCAGTATTTT | CASQGLAGTDTQYF
TRBJ2-7 | TRBV7-2 | . | . | TGTGCCAGCAGCTTAATGAACAGATACGAGCAGTACTTC | CASSLMNRYEQYF
TRBJ2-2 | TRBV29-1 | . | . | TGCAGCGTTGATGGTTTGCGGGCCGGGGAGCTGTTTTTT | CSVDGLRAGELFF
TRBJ2-1 | TRBV27 | TRBD2 | . | TGTGCCAGCAAGACTAGCGGAGCCTACAATGAGCAGTTCTTC | CASKTSGAYNEQFF
TRBJ2-7 | TRBV2 | TRBD2 | . | TGTGCCGGACTAGCGGGAGGGCCTGTGTACGAGCAGTACTTC | CAGLAGGPVYEQYF
TRBJ2-7 | TRBV25-1 | . | . | TGTGCCAACCCGCGAGAGCAGTACTTC | CANPREQYF
TRBJ2-2 | TRBV18 | TRBD1 | . | TGTGCCAGCTCACCACGAGGGACAGGGCCGGGCACCGGGGAGCTGTTTTTT | CASSPRGTGPGTGELFF
TRBJ2-2 | TRBV19 | TRBD2 | . | TGTGCCAGTAGTCGCGTAGCGGGAGTGGGCGGGGAGCTGTTTTTT | CASSRVAGVGGELFF
TRBJ2-3 | TRBV6-4 | . | . | TGTGCCAGCAAAGGACTACCGAAAGATACGCAGTATTTT | CASKGLPKDTQYF
TRBJ2-3 | TRBV5-1 | . | . | TGCGCCAGCAGCGCTGGGACTCCCGTGAACTATACGCAGTATTTT | CASSAGTPVNYTQYF
TRBJ2-1 | TRBV4-1 | . | . | TGCGCCAGCAGCCAAGTCGCTAGCGCCTACAATGAGCAGTTCTTC | CASSQVASAYNEQFF
TRBJ1-3 | TRBV7-9 | TRBD1 | few | TGTGCCAGCAGCTTCAACAGGGACAGCTCTGGAAACACCATATATTTT | CASSFNRDSSGNTIYF
TRBJ1-1 | TRBV28 | . | . | TGTGCCAGCAGTTTTCCCAGGGAGGGGGTTGACACTGAAGCTTTCTTT | CASSFPREGVDTEAFF
TRBJ2-3 | TRBV9 | . | . | TGTGCCAGCAGCGTAGATGATCCTAGCGGCACAGATACGCAGTATTTT | CASSVDDPSGTDTQYF
TRBJ1-1 | TRBV4-1 | TRBD1 | few | TGCGCCAGCAGCCGCCTGAGACAGGGGGGAGCTTTCTTT | CASSRLRQGGAFF
TRBJ1-1 | TRBV14 | . | . | TGTGCCAGCAGCCAAGGATCCCCAGGAGGTGAAGCTTTCTTT | CASSQGSPGGEAFF
TRBJ2-7 | TRBV9 | . | . | TGTGCCAGCAGCGTAGACCGGGGCTACGAGCAGTACTTC | CASSVDRGYEQYF
TRBJ2-3 | TRBV6-5 | TRBD2 | once | TGTGCCAGCAGCCCGGGAGGGGGAACAGATACGCAGTATTTT | CASSPGGGTDTQYF
TRBJ2-3 | TRBV28 | TRBD2 | . | TGTGCCAGCAGTTTTACACGGGGACTAGCGGAAGGTTCCCCCGATACGCAGTATTTT | CASSFTRGLAEGSPDTQYF
TRBJ2-7 | TRBV29-1 | . | . | TGCAGCGCTCTGAGCTCCTACGAGCAGTACTTC | CSALSSYEQYF
TRBJ1-2 | TRBV5-6 | . | . | TGTGCCAGCAGCCAAGGACTGAACTATGGCTACACCTTC | CASSQGLNYGYTF
TRBJ2-5 | TRBV5-1 | TRBD1 | . | TGCGCCAGCAGCTTTGGGACAGGCCCACGGGAGACCCAGTACTTC | CASSFGTGPRETQYF
TRBJ1-1 | TRBV6-5 | . | . | TGTGCCAGCAGTTACTCGGGAGAGCATTCTGAAGCTTTCTTT | CASSYSGEHSEAFF
TRBJ2-2 | TRBV7-8 | . | once | TGTGCCAGCATCAAGCTCCTTCCCGGGGAGCTGTTTTTT | CASIKLLPGELFF
TRBJ2-7 | TRBV27 | TRBD1 | . | TGTGCCAGCAGCCCGGGACAGGGTACCTACGAGCAGTACTTC | CASSPGQGTYEQYF
TRBJ2-7 | TRBV5-4 | TRBD2 | . | TGTGCCAGCAGCCTGCCCGGACTAGCGGGACTAAACGAGCAGTACTTC | CASSLPGLAGLNEQYF